The 26 T cell receptor beta chains below were found in one sample sequenced in a study of OX40 agonist ivuxolimab in advanced cancers. The data were produced by immunoSEQ multiplex PCR, yet TCRdb's version contains in-frame clones alone and is incomplete. The table lists around 67,000 clones, roughly 85% of them singletons. The sequencing here drew on CD4+ or CD8+ T cells sorted from blood, taken in a trial of the OX40 agonist ivuxolimab. The receptors originated from an adult with an advanced solid tumor such as melanoma, head and neck, liver or kidney cancer.

This clone was seen a handful of times. V and J are TRBV28 and TRBJ2-2, with a tentative D call TRBD2 (6 bases). The germline V gene encodes CDR1 MDHEN and CDR2 SYDVKM. The CDR3 sequence is 14 residues long. V gave up 9 bases and J gave up 4 bases, with 15 bases separating them. The CDR3 region is CASLEGRGTGELFF. The CDR3, as DNA: TGTGCCAGTCTGGAGGGCCGAGGCACCGGGGAGCTGTTTTTT.

The V and J genes are TRBV2 and TRBJ2-4, with TRBD1 as a possible D gene (5 bases). The CDR3 length is 15 residues. Germline loops: CDR1 SNHLY, CDR2 FYNNEI. With 9 bases removed from V and 0 bases from J, the gap between germline ends came to 15 bases. CDR3 sequence: CASSGQELAKNIQYF. For the CDR3, the DNA is TGTGCCAGTTCAGGACAAGAACTAGCCAAAAACATTCAGTACTTC.

The V and J genes are TRBV19 and TRBJ1-5; a possible D gene is TRBD1 (5 bases). The germline V gene encodes CDR1 LNHDA and CDR2 SQIVND (reference sequence). V lost 6 bases, J lost 1 base, and 13 bases lay in between. There are 15 residues in the CDR3. This chain's CDR3 is CASRGPRDSNQPQHF. In DNA, the CDR3 is TGTGCCAGTAGGGGTCCCCGGGACAGCAATCAGCCCCAGCATTTT. Filled out from reference TRBV19 and TRBJ1-5, the complete variable domain reads DGGITQSPKYLFRKEGQNVTLSCEQNLNHDAMYWYRQDPGQGLRLIYYSQIVNDFQKGDIAEGYSVSREKKESFPLTVTSAQKNPTAFYLCASRGPRDSNQPQHFGDGTRLSIL.

CDR3 protein: CASSLEVSSSTDTQYF. CDR3 nucleotide sequence: TGCGCCAGCAGCTTGGAGGTGTCGTCTAGCACAGATACGCAGTATTTT. This rearrangement joins TRBV5-1 to TRBJ2-3; no reliable D call. Germline CDR1 and CDR2: SGHRS and YFSETQ. CDR3 length: 16 amino acids. V gave up 0 bases and J gave up 0 bases, with 11 bases separating them.

This chain links TRBV7-3 with TRBJ2-2, with TRBD1 as a possible D gene (7 bases). Germline-derived CDR1 and CDR2 are SGHTA and FQGTGA. The V and J ends lost 1 base and 7 bases respectively, with 10 bases between them. This CDR3 spans 14 amino acids. DNA of the CDR3: TGTGCCAGCAGCTTAAGGGGGGACAGCGGGGAGCTGTTTTTT. Its translation is CASSLRGDSGELFF.

V gene TRBV6-1 combines with J gene TRBJ2-7, with 9 bases lining up with TRBD2. V was clipped by 6 bases and J by 1 base; unmatched bases: 7. CDR3 length equals 15 residues. Germline values: CDR1 MNHNS, CDR2 SASEGT. The DNA for the CDR3 is TGTGCCAGCAGCGATAGCGGGAGCCCATCCTACGAGCAGTACTTC. This codes for CASSDSGSPSYEQYF.

The rearrangement uses TRBV7-2 and TRBJ2-5; TRBD2 agrees at 8 bases. The CDR3 spans 15 residues. After removal of 0 bases from V and 5 bases from J, the junction contained 5 bases not matched to a gene. Germline-derived CDR1 and CDR2 are SGHTA and FQGNSA. The CDR3 DNA sequence: TGTGCCAGCAGCTTAGCCGGGAGGGCCGGGGAGACCCAGTACTTC. It specifies CASSLAGRAGETQYF.

This sequence joins TRBV27 and TRBJ2-3, with TRBD1 matching over 7 bases. This CDR3 is 14 amino acids long. CDR1 is MNHEY and CDR2 is SMNVEV in the germline V gene (reference sequence). After removal of 2 bases from V and 1 base from J, the junction contained 0 bases not matched to a gene. CDR3 region: CASSLDRGTDTQYF. DNA for the CDR3: TGTGCCAGCAGTTTAGACAGGGGCACAGATACGCAGTATTTT.

The chain carries TRBV5-1 and TRBJ2-7; tentatively, D is TRBD1 or TRBD2 (5 bases each). Germline-derived CDR1 and CDR2 are SGHRS and YFSETQ. This CDR3 is 14 amino acids long. V was pared by 6 bases and J by 2 bases, with 15 bases between. The CDR3 loop reads CASTPGPGTYEQYF. CDR3 DNA sequence: TGCGCCAGCACCCCGGGACCAGGGACCTACGAGCAGTACTTC.

The genes are TRBV27 and TRBJ2-4, with 7 bases identical to TRBD2. Germline CDR1 MNHEY, CDR2 SMNVEV (reference sequence). CDR3 length: 18 residues. J gave up 1 base and V 1 base, and 10 bases lay outside the gene matches. The CDR3 DNA sequence: TGTGCCAGCAGTTTATTATCCGTGGGAGGGTTTGCCAAAAACATTCAGTACTTC. It encodes CASSLLSVGGFAKNIQYF.

The CDR3 nucleotides read TGTGCCATCAGGGGATGGGGACTAGCGGGTTCAGATACGCAGTATTTT. Residues: CAIRGWGLAGSDTQYF. The chain couples TRBV10-3 to TRBJ2-3; 12 nucleotides agree with TRBD2. This CDR3 comprises 16 residues. V trimming: 6 bases; J trimming: 4 bases; junction bases outside the gene matches: 8. The germline gives CDR1 ENHRY, CDR2 SYGVKD.

This chain connects TRBV9 to TRBJ1-2; the D is unclear. Trimming removed 1 base at V and 7 bases at J, with 14 bases between. There are 14 residues in the CDR3. Germline V gene data show CDR1 as SGDLS and CDR2 as YYNGEE. The CDR3 region has the DNA TGTGCCAGCAGCGTAAGGGAGGCCTCGGGTGGCTACACCTTC. This sequence encodes CASSVREASGGYTF.

The genes are TRBV29-1 and TRBJ2-1; 8 bases agree with TRBD2. CDR3 size: 12 residues. The trim removed 3 bases at V and 9 bases at J, leaving 4 bases unmatched. Germline V CDR1 and CDR2: SQVTM, ANQGSEA. The CDR3 nucleotides are TGCAGCGTTGATGGTAGCGGGACTGAGCAGTTCTTC. Its protein is CSVDGSGTEQFF.

This clone appeared a single time. This sample also contains other DNA sequences that code for the same CDR3. This rearrangement joins TRBV27 to TRBJ2-5, with D maybe TRBD2 (7 bases). Trimming took 7 bases from V and 6 from J, leaving 18 bases between them. Germline values: CDR1 MNHEY, CDR2 SMNVEV (reference sequence). The CDR3 consists of 14 residues. The CDR3 spells CASNSGGGGQTQYF. CDR3 DNA sequence: TGTGCCAGCAATTCGGGGGGAGGGGGGCAGACCCAGTACTTC.

This chain connects TRBV5-4 to TRBJ1-4; no definite D call. Trimming cost V 3 bases and J 4 bases, with 4 bases left between them. CDR3 size: 12 residues. CDR1 is SGHNT and CDR2 is YYREEE in the germline V gene (reference sequence). Here the CDR3 reads CASSSYNEKLFF. The CDR3 DNA reads as TGTGCCAGCAGCTCGTATAATGAAAAACTGTTTTTT.

The chain has TRBV5-4 and TRBJ1-5; TRBD1 matches at 9 bases. The junction had 1 base not matched to a gene; V was cut back by 0 bases and J by 3 bases. The germline V gene encodes CDR1 SGHNT and CDR2 YYREEE (reference sequence). This CDR3 has 15 residues. CDR3 residues: CASSLGTGVNQPQHF. The CDR3 DNA reads TGTGCCAGCAGCTTGGGGACAGGGGTCAATCAGCCCCAGCATTTT. The entire variable domain, with the rest obtained from reference TRBV5-4 and TRBJ1-5, is as follows: ETGVTQSPTHLIKTRGQQVTLRCSSQSGHNTVSWYQQALGQGPQFIFQYYREEENGRGNFPPRFSGLQFPNYSSELNVNALELDDSALYLCASSLGTGVNQPQHFGDGTRLSIL.

The chain combines TRBV5-4 with TRBJ1-2; 7 bases match TRBD1. CDR1 SGHNT and CDR2 YYREEE come from the germline V gene (reference sequence). The CDR3 loop spans 14 amino acids. The V segment lost 4 bases and the J segment 6 bases; nucleotides outside the gene matches: 9. The CDR3 DNA sequence: TGTGCCAGCAGCCGAGATATCACAGGGGATGGCTACACCTTC. Amino acid sequence: CASSRDITGDGYTF.

V usage is TRBV19 and J usage is TRBJ1-5; D unresolved. Germline assignment: CDR1 LNHDA and CDR2 SQIVND (reference sequence). CDR3 size: 12 residues. V lost 8 bases and J 4 bases, leaving 9 bases between the germline ends. CDR3 nucleotide sequence: TGTGCCAGTTCGAGGTGGAATCAGCCCCAGCATTTT. Translation gives CASSRWNQPQHF.

The chain combines TRBV19 with TRBJ2-2; D perhaps matches TRBD2 (5 bases). Germline assignment: CDR1 LNHDA and CDR2 SQIVND (reference sequence). The V and J ends lost 3 bases and 7 bases respectively, with 12 bases between them. The length of the CDR3 is 14 residues. The CDR3 sequence: CASSIFGEGGELFF. The CDR3 bases are TGTGCCAGTAGTATTTTCGGGGAAGGCGGGGAGCTGTTTTTT.

The V and J genes are TRBV18 and TRBJ1-5; TRBD1 matches at 11 bases. The CDR3 spans 15 residues. The J segment lost 3 bases and the V segment lost 6 bases, leaving 4 bases of the junction unmatched. The germline V gene has CDR1 KGHSH and CDR2 LQKENI. The CDR3 reads CASSRDRGINQPQHF. The CDR3 nucleotides are TGTGCCAGCTCTCGGGACAGGGGGATCAATCAGCCCCAGCATTTT.

The rearrangement joins TRBV7-8 to TRBJ2-5, with 7 bases fitting TRBD1. The CDR3 has 14 amino acids. CDR1 is SGHVS and CDR2 is FQNEAQ in the germline V gene. Trimming at V came to 7 bases and at J to 5 bases, leaving 10 bases not matched to a gene. This CDR3 reads CASTDKQGWETQYF. CDR3 DNA: TGTGCCAGCACCGACAAACAGGGGTGGGAGACCCAGTACTTC.

V gene TRBV18 combines with J gene TRBJ1-5, with a weak D call TRBD1 (5 bases). Trimming removed 4 bases at V and 0 bases at J, with 10 bases between. Germline CDR1 reads KGHSH; CDR2 reads LQKENI. The CDR3 is 15 residues long. The CDR3 is CASSHAGPSNQPQHF. Here the CDR3 DNA reads TGTGCCAGCTCACATGCAGGGCCTAGCAATCAGCCCCAGCATTTT.

This chain joins TRBV11-3 and TRBJ2-3, with D uncertain. The CDR3 contains 13 residues. The germline V and J ends were trimmed by 1 base and 5 bases, with 7 bases remaining between them. Germline V gene sequence: CDR1 SGHNT, CDR2 YENEEA. The CDR3 loop reads CASSLGPQDTQYF. DNA of the CDR3: TGTGCCAGCAGCTTAGGTCCACAAGATACGCAGTATTTT.

The genes are TRBV6-6 and TRBJ1-5; unclear D gene. This CDR3 has 13 amino acids. The germline V gene encodes CDR1 MNHNY and CDR2 SVGAGI (reference sequence). V lost 6 bases and J lost 2, with 8 bases in between. This chain's CDR3 is CASRGKGNQPQHF. The CDR3 DNA follows: TGTGCCAGCAGGGGGAAGGGCAATCAGCCCCAGCATTTT.

The CDR3 here is CASSTLQGDYGYTF. The CDR3 bases are TGTGCCAGCAGTACCCTACAGGGGGACTATGGCTACACCTTC. J is TRBJ1-2 and V is TRBV6-5; the match to TRBD1 covers 8 bases. Germline assignment: CDR1 MNHEY and CDR2 SVGAGI. Trimming removed 5 bases from V and 3 bases from J; junction bases left unmatched: 5. CDR3 size: 14 residues.

The chain employs TRBV6-6 and TRBJ1-5, with 7 nucleotides matching TRBD1. Germline CDR1 reads MNHNY; CDR2 reads SVGAGI (reference sequence). V shed 2 bases, J shed 2 bases, and the junction held 3 bases outside the gene matches. The CDR3 runs to 15 residues. The CDR3 region is CASSYDGQGNQPQHF. In nucleotides, the CDR3 is TGTGCCAGCAGTTACGACGGACAGGGCAATCAGCCCCAGCATTTT.